This section outlines one T cell receptor (beta chain) sequence together with its context. The sample comes from a study of early stage breast cancer tumors. V was trimmed by 1 base and J by 6 bases, leaving 10 bases between them. The CDR3 consists of 14 residues. Germline loops: CDR1 SGHTA, CDR2 FQGTGA. Blood replicates held 0.5 ug DNA, tumor or normal breast 1.5 ug, two each. Clones were sequenced by immunoSEQ multiplex PCR, and TCRdb holds only the in-frame ones, with some missing. This sample has 28,000 or so clones, with roughly 77% found just once. The rearrangement uses TRBV7-3 and TRBJ2-1; D is possibly TRBD1 (5 bases). Sequenced material: blood. The sequence derives from a person aged 40 to 49 with breast cancer. CDR3 nucleotide sequence: TGTGCCAGCAGCTTAATGGGGCAGTTCAATGAGCAGTTCTTC. Translated, it gives CASSLMGQFNEQFF.